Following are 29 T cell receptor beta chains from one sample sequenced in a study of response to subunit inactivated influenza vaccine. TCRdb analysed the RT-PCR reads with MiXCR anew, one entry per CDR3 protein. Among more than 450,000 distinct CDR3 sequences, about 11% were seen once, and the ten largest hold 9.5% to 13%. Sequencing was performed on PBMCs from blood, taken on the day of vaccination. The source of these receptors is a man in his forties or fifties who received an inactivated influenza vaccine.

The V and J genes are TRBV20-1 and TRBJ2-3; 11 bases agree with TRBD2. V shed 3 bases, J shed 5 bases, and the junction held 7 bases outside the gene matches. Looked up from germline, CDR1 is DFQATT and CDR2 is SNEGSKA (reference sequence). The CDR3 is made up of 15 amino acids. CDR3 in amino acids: CSARASGRLLDTQYF. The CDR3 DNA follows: TGCAGTGCTAGGGCTAGCGGGAGGCTGTTAGATACGCAGTATTTT.

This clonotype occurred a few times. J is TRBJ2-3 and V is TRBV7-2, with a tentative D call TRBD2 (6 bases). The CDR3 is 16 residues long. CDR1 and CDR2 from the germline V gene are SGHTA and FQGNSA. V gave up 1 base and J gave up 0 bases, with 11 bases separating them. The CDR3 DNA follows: TGTGCCAGCAGCTTAGTGGGCGGGATGAGCACAGATACGCAGTATTTT. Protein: CASSLVGGMSTDTQYF.

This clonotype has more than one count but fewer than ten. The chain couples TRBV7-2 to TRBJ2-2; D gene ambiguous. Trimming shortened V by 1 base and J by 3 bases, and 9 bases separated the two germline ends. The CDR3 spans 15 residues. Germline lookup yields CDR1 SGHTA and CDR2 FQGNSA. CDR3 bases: TGTGCCAGCAGCTTAGGATTCCTCCACACCGGGGAGCTGTTTTTT. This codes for CASSLGFLHTGELFF.

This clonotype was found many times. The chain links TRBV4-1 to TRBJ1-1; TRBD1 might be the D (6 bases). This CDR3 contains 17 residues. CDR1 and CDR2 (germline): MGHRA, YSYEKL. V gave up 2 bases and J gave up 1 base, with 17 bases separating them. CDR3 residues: CASSQKGIRGRNTEAFF. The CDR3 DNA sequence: TGCGCCAGCAGCCAAAAAGGAATCAGGGGAAGGAACACTGAAGCTTTCTTT.

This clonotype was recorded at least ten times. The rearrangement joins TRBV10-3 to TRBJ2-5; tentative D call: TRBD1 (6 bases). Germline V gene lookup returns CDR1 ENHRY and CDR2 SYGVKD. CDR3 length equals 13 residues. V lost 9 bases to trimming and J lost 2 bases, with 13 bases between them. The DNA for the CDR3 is TGTGCCATAGCCGGGACACATCAAGAGACCCAGTACTTC. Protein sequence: CAIAGTHQETQYF.

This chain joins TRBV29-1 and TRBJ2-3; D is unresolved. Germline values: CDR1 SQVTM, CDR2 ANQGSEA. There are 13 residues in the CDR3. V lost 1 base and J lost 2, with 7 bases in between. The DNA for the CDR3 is TGCAGCGTTGAAGGCAAAAACACAGATACGCAGTATTTT. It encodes CSVEGKNTDTQYF.

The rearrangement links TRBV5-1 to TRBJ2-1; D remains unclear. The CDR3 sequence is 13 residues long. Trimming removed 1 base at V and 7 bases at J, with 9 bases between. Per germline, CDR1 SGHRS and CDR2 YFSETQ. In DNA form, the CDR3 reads TGCGCCAGCAGCTTGAACAGAATAAATGAGCAGTTCTTC. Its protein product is CASSLNRINEQFF.

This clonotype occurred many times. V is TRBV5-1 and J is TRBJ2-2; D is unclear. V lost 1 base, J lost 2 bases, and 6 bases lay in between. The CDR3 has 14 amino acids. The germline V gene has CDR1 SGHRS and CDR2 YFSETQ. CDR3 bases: TGCGCCAGCAGCTTGCACCCAAACACCGGGGAGCTGTTTTTT. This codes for CASSLHPNTGELFF. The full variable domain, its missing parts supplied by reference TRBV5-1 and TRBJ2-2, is KAGVTQTPRYLIKTRGQQVTLSCSPISGHRSVSWYQQTPGQGLQFLFEYFSETQRNKGNFPGRFSGRQFSNSRSEMNVSTLELGDSALYLCASSLHPNTGELFFGEGSRLTVL.

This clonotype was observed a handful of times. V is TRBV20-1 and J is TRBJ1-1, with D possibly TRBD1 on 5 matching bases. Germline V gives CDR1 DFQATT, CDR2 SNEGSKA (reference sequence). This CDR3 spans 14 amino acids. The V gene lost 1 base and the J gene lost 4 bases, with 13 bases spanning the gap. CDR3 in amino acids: CSARGGSTATEAFF. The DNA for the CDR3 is TGCAGTGCTAGAGGGGGGTCGACAGCCACTGAAGCTTTCTTT.

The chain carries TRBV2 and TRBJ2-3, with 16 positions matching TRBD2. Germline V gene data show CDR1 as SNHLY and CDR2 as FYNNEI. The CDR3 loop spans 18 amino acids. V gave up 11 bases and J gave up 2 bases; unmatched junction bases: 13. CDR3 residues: CAFSAGLAGGNPTDTQYF. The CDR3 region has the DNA TGTGCCTTCTCGGCGGGACTAGCGGGAGGGAATCCCACAGATACGCAGTATTTT.

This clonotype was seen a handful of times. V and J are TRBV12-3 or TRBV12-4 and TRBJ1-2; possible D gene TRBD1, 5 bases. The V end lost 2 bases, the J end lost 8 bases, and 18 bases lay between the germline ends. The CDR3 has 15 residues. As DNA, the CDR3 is TGTGCCAGCAGTTTATCACTGTCCACCGGGGGAGGCTACACCTTC. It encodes CASSLSLSTGGGYTF.

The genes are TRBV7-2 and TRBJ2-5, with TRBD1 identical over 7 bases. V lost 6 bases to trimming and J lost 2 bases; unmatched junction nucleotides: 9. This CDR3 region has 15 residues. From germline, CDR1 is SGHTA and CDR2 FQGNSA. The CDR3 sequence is CASRKGRRGQETQYF. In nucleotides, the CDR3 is TGTGCCAGCAGAAAAGGCCGCAGGGGGCAAGAGACCCAGTACTTC. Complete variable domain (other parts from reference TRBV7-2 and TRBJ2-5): GAGVSQSPSNKVTEKGKDVELRCDPISGHTALYWYRQSLGQGLEFLIYFQGNSAPDKSGLPSDRFSAERTGGSVSTLTIQRTQQEDSAVYLCASRKGRRGQETQYFGPGTRLLVL.

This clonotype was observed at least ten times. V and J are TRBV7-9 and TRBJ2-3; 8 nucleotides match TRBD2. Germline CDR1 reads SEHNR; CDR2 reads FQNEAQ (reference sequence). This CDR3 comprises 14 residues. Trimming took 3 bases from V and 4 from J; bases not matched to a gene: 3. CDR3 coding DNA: TGTGCCAGCAGCTTTGACGGGAGGGCAGATACGCAGTATTTT. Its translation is CASSFDGRADTQYF. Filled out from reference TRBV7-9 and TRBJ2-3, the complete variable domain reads DTGVSQNPRHKITKRGQNVTFRCDPISEHNRLYWYRQTLGQGPEFLTYFQNEAQLEKSRLLSDRFSAERPKGSFSTLEIQRTEQGDSAMYLCASSFDGRADTQYFGPGTRLTVL.

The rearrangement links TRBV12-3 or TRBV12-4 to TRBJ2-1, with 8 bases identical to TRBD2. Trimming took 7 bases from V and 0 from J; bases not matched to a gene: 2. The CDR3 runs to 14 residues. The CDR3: CASKRGSSYNEQFF. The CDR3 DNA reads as TGTGCCAGCAAGCGGGGGTCCTCCTACAATGAGCAGTTCTTC.

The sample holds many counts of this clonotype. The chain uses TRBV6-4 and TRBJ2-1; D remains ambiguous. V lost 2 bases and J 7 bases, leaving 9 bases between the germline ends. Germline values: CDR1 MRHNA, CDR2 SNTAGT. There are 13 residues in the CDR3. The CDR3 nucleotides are TGTGCCAGCAGTGACGAGGAGTGGAATGAGCAGTTCTTC. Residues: CASSDEEWNEQFF.

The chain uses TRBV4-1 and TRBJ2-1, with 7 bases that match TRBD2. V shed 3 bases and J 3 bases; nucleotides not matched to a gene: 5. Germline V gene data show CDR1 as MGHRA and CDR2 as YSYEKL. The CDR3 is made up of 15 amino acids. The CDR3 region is CASSQTGGNYNEQFF. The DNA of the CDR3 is TGCGCCAGCAGCCAGACGGGAGGTAACTACAATGAGCAGTTCTTC.

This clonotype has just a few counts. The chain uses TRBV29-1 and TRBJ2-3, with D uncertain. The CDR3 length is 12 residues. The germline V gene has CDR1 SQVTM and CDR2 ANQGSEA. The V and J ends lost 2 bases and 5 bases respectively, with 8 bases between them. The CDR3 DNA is TGCAGCGTTGAACGGTCGGTAGATACGCAGTATTTT. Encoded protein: CSVERSVDTQYF.

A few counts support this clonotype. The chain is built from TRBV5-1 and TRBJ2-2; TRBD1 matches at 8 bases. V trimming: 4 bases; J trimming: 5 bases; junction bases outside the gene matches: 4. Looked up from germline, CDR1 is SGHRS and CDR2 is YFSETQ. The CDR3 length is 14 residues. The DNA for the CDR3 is TGCGCCAGCAGCGCGGGACAGGTTACCGGGGAGCTGTTTTTT. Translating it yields CASSAGQVTGELFF. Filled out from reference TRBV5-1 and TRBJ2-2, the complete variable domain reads KAGVTQTPRYLIKTRGQQVTLSCSPISGHRSVSWYQQTPGQGLQFLFEYFSETQRNKGNFPGRFSGRQFSNSRSEMNVSTLELGDSALYLCASSAGQVTGELFFGEGSRLTVL.

The CDR3 protein is CASSERTSGTGFYEQYF. The CDR3 coding sequence is TGCGCCAGCAGTGAGCGAACCTCCGGGACAGGTTTCTACGAGCAGTACTTC. This rearrangement joins TRBV10-2 to TRBJ2-7; 8 positions match TRBD1. Trimming took 2 bases from V and 3 from J; bases not matched to a gene: 12. This CDR3 region has 17 residues. From germline, CDR1 is WSHSY and CDR2 SAAADI.

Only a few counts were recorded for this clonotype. Written as DNA, the CDR3 is TGCGCCAGCTCGAGGGGAGTTGGCCAAGAGACCCAGTACTTC. As protein: CASSRGVGQETQYF. The chain joins TRBV5-1 to TRBJ2-5, with D perhaps being TRBD1 or TRBD2 (5 bases each). The germline gives CDR1 SGHRS, CDR2 YFSETQ. V lost 7 bases to trimming and J lost 1 base, with 14 bases between them. The CDR3 runs to 14 residues.

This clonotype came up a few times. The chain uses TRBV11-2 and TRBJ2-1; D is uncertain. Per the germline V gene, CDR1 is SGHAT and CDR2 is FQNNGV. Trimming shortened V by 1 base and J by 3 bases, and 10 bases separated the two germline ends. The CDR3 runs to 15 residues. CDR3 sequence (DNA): TGTGCCAGCAGCTTAGCCCGTGGCAACTACAATGAGCAGTTCTTC. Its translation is CASSLARGNYNEQFF.

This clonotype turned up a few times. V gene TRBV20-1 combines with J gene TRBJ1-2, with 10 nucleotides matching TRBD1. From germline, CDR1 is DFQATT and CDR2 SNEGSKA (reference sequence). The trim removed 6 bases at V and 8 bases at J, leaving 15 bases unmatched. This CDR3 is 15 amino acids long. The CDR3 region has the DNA TGCAGTGCCGCGCCTCCGGGACAGGGGAGAGAGGGCTACACCTTC. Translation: CSAAPPGQGREGYTF.

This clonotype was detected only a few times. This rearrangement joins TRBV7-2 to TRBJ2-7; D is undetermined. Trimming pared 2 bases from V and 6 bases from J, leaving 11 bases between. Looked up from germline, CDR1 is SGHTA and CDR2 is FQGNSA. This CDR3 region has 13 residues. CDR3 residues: CASSLSGMGEQYF. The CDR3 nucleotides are TGTGCCAGCAGCTTAAGTGGGATGGGCGAGCAGTACTTC. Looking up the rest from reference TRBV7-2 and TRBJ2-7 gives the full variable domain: GAGVSQSPSNKVTEKGKDVELRCDPISGHTALYWYRQSLGQGLEFLIYFQGNSAPDKSGLPSDRFSAERTGGSVSTLTIQRTQQEDSAVYLCASSLSGMGEQYFGPGTRLTVT.

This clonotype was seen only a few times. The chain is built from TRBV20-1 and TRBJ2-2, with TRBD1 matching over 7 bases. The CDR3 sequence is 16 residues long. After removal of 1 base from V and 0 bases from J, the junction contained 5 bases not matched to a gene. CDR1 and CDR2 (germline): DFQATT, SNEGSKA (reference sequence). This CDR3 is CSARASGTANTGELFF. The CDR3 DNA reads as TGCAGTGCTAGAGCCTCCGGGACAGCGAACACCGGGGAGCTGTTTTTT.

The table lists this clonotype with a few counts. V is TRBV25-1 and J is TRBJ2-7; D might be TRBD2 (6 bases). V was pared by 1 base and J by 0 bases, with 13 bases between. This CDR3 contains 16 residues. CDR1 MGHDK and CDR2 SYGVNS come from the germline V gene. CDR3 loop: CASSESGRGSSYEQYF. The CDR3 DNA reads TGTGCCAGCAGTGAATCGGGACGGGGGAGCTCCTACGAGCAGTACTTC.

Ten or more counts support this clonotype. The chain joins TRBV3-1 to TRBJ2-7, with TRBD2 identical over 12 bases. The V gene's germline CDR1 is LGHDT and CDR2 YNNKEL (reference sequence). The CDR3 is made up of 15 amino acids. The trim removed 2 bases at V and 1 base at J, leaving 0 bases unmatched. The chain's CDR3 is CASSQTSGRSYEQYF. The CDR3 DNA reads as TGTGCCAGCAGCCAAACTAGCGGGAGGTCCTACGAGCAGTACTTC.

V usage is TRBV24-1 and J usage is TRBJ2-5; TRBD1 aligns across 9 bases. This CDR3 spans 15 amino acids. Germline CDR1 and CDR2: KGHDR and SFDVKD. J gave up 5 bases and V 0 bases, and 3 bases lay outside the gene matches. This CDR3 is CATSDLTGGGETQYF. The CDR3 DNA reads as TGTGCCACCAGTGATTTGACAGGGGGCGGGGAGACCCAGTACTTC.

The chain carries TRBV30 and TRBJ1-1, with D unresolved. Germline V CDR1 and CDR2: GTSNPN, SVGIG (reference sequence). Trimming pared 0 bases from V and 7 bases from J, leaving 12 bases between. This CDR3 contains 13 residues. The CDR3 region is CAWSVTVGLEAFF. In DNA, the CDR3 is TGTGCCTGGAGTGTAACGGTAGGGCTTGAAGCTTTCTTT.

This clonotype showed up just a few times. As DNA, the CDR3 is TGTGCCAGCAGTTACTCGAGAGACAGTGAAGAGCAGTACTTC. This translates into CASSYSRDSEEQYF. This rearrangement joins TRBV6-5 to TRBJ2-7, with D tentatively TRBD1 (5 bases). CDR1 MNHEY and CDR2 SVGAGI come from the germline V gene. This CDR3 contains 14 residues. The V and J ends lost 0 bases and 7 bases respectively, with 13 bases between them.